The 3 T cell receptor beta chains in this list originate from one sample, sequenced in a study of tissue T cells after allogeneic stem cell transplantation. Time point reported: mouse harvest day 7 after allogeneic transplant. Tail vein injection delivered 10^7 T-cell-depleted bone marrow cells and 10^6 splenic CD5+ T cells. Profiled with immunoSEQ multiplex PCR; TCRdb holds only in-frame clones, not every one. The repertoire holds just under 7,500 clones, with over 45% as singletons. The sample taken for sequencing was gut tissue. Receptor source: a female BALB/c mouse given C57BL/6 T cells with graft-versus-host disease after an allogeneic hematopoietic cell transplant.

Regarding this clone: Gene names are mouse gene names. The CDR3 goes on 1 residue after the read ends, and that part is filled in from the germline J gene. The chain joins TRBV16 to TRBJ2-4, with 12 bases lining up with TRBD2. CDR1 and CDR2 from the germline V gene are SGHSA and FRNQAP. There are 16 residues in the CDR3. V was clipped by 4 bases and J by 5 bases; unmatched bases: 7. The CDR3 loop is CASSSGLGGAGNTLYF. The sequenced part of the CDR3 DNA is TGTGCAAGCAGCTCGGGACTGGGGGGCGCCGGAAACACCTTGTAC.

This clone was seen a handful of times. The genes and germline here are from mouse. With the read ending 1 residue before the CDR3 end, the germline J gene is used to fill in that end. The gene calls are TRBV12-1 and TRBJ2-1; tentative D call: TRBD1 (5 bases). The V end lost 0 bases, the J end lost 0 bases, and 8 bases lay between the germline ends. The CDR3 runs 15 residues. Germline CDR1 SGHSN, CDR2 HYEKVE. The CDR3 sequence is CASSLDGHNYAEQFF. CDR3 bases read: TGTGCCAGCTCTCTCGATGGACATAACTATGCTGAGCAGTTC. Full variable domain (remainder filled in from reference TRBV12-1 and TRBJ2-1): DSGVVQSPRHIIKEKGGRSVLTCIPISGHSNVVWYQQTLGKELKFLIQHYEKVERDKGFLPSRFSVQQFDDYHSEMNMSALELEDSAMYFCASSLDGHNYAEQFFGPGTRLTVL.

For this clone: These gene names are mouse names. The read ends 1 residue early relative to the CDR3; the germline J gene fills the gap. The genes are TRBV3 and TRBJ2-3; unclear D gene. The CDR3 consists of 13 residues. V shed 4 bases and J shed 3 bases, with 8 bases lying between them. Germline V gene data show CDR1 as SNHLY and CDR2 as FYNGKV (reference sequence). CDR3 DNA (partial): TGTGCCAGCAGCTGGGGTAGCGCAGAAACGCTGTAT. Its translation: CASSWGSAETLY. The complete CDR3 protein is CASSWGSAETLYF.